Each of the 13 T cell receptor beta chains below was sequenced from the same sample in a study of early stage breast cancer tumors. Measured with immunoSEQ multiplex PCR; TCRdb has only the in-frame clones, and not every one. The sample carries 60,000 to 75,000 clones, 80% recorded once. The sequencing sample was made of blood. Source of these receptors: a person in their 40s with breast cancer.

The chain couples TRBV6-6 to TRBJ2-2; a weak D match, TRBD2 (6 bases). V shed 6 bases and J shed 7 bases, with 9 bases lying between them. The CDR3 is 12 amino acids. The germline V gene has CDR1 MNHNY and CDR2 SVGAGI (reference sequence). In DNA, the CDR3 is TGTGCCAGCAGACTGGAGGGCGGGGAGCTGTTTTTT. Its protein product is CASRLEGGELFF.

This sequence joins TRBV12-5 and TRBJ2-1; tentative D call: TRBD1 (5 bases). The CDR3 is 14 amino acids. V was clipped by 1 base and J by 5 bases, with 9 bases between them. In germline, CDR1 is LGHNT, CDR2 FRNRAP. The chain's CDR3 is CASGLDDRNNEQFF. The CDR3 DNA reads TGTGCTAGTGGTTTGGATGACAGAAACAATGAGCAGTTCTTC.

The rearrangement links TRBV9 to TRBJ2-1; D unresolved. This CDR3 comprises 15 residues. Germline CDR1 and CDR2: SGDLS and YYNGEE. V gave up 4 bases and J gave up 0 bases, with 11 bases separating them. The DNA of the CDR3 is TGTGCCAGCAGCCCCTCCGGCAGCTCCTACAATGAGCAGTTCTTC. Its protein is CASSPSGSSYNEQFF.

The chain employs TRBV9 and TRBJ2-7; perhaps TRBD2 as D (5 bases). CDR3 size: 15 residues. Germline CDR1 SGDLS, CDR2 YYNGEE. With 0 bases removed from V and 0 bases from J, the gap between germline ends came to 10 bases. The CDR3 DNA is TGTGCCAGCAGCGTAGGGGAGCGGAACTCCTACGAGCAGTACTTC. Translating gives CASSVGERNSYEQYF. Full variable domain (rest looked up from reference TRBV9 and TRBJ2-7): DSGVTQTPKHLITATGQRVTLRCSPRSGDLSVYWYQQSLDQGLQFLIQYYNGEERAKGNILERFSAQQFPDLHSELNLSSLELGDSALYFCASSVGERNSYEQYFGPGTRLTVT.

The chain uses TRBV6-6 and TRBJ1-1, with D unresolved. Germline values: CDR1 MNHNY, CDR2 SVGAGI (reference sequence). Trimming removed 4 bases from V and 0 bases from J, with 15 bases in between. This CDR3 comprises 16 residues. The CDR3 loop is CASSFRSGTLNTEAFF. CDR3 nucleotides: TGTGCCAGCAGTTTCAGGTCGGGCACGTTGAACACTGAAGCTTTCTTT.

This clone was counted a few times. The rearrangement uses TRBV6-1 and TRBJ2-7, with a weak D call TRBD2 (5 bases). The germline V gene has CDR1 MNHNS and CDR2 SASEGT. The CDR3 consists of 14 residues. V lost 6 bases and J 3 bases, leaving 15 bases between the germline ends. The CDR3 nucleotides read TGTGCCAGCAGGGTGATCCGGGGTTTCTACGAGCAGTACTTC. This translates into CASRVIRGFYEQYF.

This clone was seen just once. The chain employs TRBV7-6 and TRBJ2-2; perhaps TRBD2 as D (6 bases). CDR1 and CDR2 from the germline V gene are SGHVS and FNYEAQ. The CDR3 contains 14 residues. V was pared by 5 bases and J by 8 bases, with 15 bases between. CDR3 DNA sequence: TGTGCCAGCAGCCAAGGGACTGGGGAAGGGGAGCTGTTTTTT. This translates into CASSQGTGEGELFF. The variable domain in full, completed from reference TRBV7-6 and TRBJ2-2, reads GAGVSQSPRYKVTKRGQDVALRCDPISGHVSLYWYRQALGQGPEFLTYFNYEAQQDKSGLPNDRFSAERPEGSISTLTIQRTEQRDSAMYRCASSQGTGEGELFFGEGSRLTVL.

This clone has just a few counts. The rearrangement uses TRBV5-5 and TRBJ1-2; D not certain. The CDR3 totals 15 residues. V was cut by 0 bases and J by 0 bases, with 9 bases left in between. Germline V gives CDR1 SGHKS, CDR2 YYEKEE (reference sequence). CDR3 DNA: TGTGCCAGCAGCTTGGCCGTCGGTACTAACTATGGCTACACCTTC. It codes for CASSLAVGTNYGYTF.

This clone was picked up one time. The chain's CDR3 is CASSPTAGDPYNEQFF. The CDR3 DNA follows: TGTGCCAGCTCACCTACCGCGGGAGATCCCTACAATGAGCAGTTCTTC. This chain links TRBV18 with TRBJ2-1, with 7 bases matching TRBD2. Germline V CDR1 and CDR2: KGHSH, LQKENI. The V segment lost 3 bases and the J segment 2 bases; nucleotides outside the gene matches: 7. CDR3 length: 16 residues.

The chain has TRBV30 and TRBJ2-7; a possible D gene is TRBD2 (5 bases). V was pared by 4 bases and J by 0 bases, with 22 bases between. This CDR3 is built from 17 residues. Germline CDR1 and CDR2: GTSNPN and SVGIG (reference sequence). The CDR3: CAWTSFVRERSSYEQYF. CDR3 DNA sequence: TGTGCCTGGACAAGCTTTGTGAGGGAGAGGAGCTCCTACGAGCAGTACTTC.

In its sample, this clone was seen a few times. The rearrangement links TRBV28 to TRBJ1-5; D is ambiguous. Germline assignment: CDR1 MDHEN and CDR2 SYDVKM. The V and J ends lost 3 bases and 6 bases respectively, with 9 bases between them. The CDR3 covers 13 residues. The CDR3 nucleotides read TGTGCCAGCAGTTTCTGGGGAAGTCAGCCCCAGCATTTT. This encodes CASSFWGSQPQHF.

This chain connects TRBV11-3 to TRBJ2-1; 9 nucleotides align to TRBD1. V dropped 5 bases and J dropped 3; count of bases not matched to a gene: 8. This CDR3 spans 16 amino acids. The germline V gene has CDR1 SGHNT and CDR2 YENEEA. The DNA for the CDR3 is TGTGCCAGCAGCCCACGGACAGGGGACTTCTACAATGAGCAGTTCTTC. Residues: CASSPRTGDFYNEQFF. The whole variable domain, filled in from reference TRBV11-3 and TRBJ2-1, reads EAGVVQSPRYKIIEKKQPVAFWCNPISGHNTLYWYLQNLGQGPELLIRYENEEAVDDSQLPKDRFSAERLKGVDSTLKIQPAELGDSAVYLCASSPRTGDFYNEQFFGPGTRLTVL.

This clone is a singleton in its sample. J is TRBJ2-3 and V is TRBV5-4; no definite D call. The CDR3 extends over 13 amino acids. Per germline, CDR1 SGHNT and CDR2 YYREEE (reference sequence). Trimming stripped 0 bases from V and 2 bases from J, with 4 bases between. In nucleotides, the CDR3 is TGTGCCAGCAGCTTGGGACTCACAGATACGCAGTATTTT. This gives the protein CASSLGLTDTQYF.